This T cell receptor beta chain was obtained from a study of regulatory T cells in long-lasting Graves disease. General observations from the study: The study found persistent patients shared more public clonotypes (2,741) than new patients (over 850). The TCR repertoire of persistent Graves' patients was less diverse than that of newly diagnosed ones.

V was cut by 0 bases and J by 1 base, with 9 bases left in between. Germline lookup yields CDR1 SGHRS and CDR2 YFSETQ. The length of the CDR3 is 15 residues. Time point meaning: persistent/refractory GD, antithyroid drugs over 5 years with positive TRAb. Scientists built the TCR library using RNA that was extracted from PBMCs. Construction of the TCR beta libraries employed iRepertoire HTBI primers in conjunction with Arm-PCR of CDR3 regions. TCRdb passed the multiplex PCR reads through MiXCR, listing each CDR3 protein once. Of 350,000 to 500,000 distinct CDR3 sequences listed, 21% are singletons. On this clonotype: Its target is not known.

The rearrangement links TRBV5-1 to TRBJ2-3, with TRBD2 as a possible D gene (6 bases). The material sequenced was peripheral blood mononuclear cells (PBMCs), taken when the disease was refractory, from a patient treated with antithyroid drugs. The clonotype comes from a female donor with Graves disease. The CDR3 sequence is CASSLDGSGTDTQYF. The DNA of the CDR3 is TGCGCCAGCAGCTTGGACGGGAGCGGCACAGATACGCAGTATTTT.